This passage covers 20 T cell receptor beta chains from one sample sequenced in a study of radiotherapy plus CTLA-4 blockade in lung cancer. Repertoires were generated with immunoSEQ multiplex PCR, while TCRdb's copy carries only in-frame clones and drops some. The sample lists more than 75,000 clones; roughly 74% were seen once. The input for sequencing was peripheral blood, taken from a patient treated with radiotherapy plus ipilimumab. These TCRs come from a human donor with non-small cell lung cancer who had a partial response to radiotherapy plus ipilimumab. Some clones in this sample may be carry-over from other donors' samples.

The chain links TRBV11-3 to TRBJ1-5; D not certain. Trimming cost V 5 bases and J 5 bases, with 7 bases left between them. In germline, CDR1 is SGHNT, CDR2 YENEEA. The CDR3 runs to 12 residues. CDR3 sequence (DNA): TGTGCCAGCAGCCAGCAGGATCAGCCCCAGCATTTT. It translates to CASSQQDQPQHF.

The chain joins TRBV9 to TRBJ2-1; unclear D gene. The CDR3 has 12 amino acids. Between the trimmed V and J ends, which lost 0 bases and 7 bases, there was a span of 5 bases. Germline values: CDR1 SGDLS, CDR2 YYNGEE. The CDR3 DNA follows: TGTGCCAGCAGCGTAGGAGTGAATGAGCAGTTCTTC. It yields the protein CASSVGVNEQFF. Based on the CDR3 plus reference TRBV9 and TRBJ2-1, the full variable domain is DSGVTQTPKHLITATGQRVTLRCSPRSGDLSVYWYQQSLDQGLQFLIQYYNGEERAKGNILERFSAQQFPDLHSELNLSSLELGDSALYFCASSVGVNEQFFGPGTRLTVL.

CDR3 DNA sequence: TGTGCCAGCAGATCCGGGACAGGGGTCACCGGGGAGCTGTTTTTT. The encoded protein is CASRSGTGVTGELFF. The chain employs TRBV11-2 and TRBJ2-2; the match to TRBD1 covers 10 bases. The CDR3 loop spans 15 amino acids. In germline, CDR1 is SGHAT, CDR2 FQNNGV. Trimming at V came to 6 bases and at J to 4 bases, leaving 5 bases not matched to a gene.

The V call is TRBV2, the J call TRBJ2-1, with a tentative D call TRBD2 (6 bases). V was trimmed by 3 bases and J by 0 bases, leaving 12 bases between them. The CDR3 has 16 residues. CDR1 and CDR2 from the germline V gene are SNHLY and FYNNEI. The CDR3 spells CASSDGGPSSYNEQFF. The CDR3 coding sequence is TGTGCCAGCAGTGACGGGGGACCGAGCTCCTACAATGAGCAGTTCTTC.

This clone was detected only once. V gene TRBV6-1 combines with J gene TRBJ2-1, with 8 bases that match TRBD2. The V segment lost 2 bases and the J segment 6 bases; nucleotides outside the gene matches: 6. The length of the CDR3 is 15 residues. The germline CDR1 and CDR2 sequences are MNHNS and SASEGT. The CDR3 nucleotides read TGTGCCAGCAGTGAAATGGGACTAGTCAGCAATGAGCAGTTCTTC. Protein product: CASSEMGLVSNEQFF.

The rearrangement uses TRBV5-1 and TRBJ1-2, with 9 bases that match TRBD1. This CDR3 region has 14 residues. Germline CDR1 SGHRS, CDR2 YFSETQ. After removal of 5 bases from V and 8 bases from J, the junction contained 10 bases not matched to a gene. CDR3 amino acids: CASSSLDRGGGYTF. In nucleotides, the CDR3 is TGCGCCAGCAGTTCTCTGGACAGGGGAGGAGGCTACACCTTC.

The genes are TRBV28 and TRBJ2-7; 10 bases agree with TRBD1. The CDR3 loop spans 16 amino acids. Germline assignment: CDR1 MDHEN and CDR2 SYDVKM. V lost 6 bases to trimming and J lost 3 bases; unmatched junction nucleotides: 11. The CDR3 loop is CASSPRGQGDHYEQYF. The CDR3 coding sequence is TGTGCCAGCAGCCCTCGCGGACAGGGGGACCACTACGAGCAGTACTTC.

The chain carries TRBV5-4 and TRBJ2-1; TRBD1 matches at 7 bases. V lost 4 bases to trimming and J lost 8 bases; unmatched junction nucleotides: 12. Germline CDR1 reads SGHNT; CDR2 reads YYREEE (reference sequence). The length of the CDR3 is 15 residues. DNA for the CDR3: TGTGCCAGCAGCGCCCAGACAGGGTCCATACATGAGCAGTTCTTC. Its protein product is CASSAQTGSIHEQFF.

V is TRBV5-6 and J is TRBJ2-7; 10 bases match TRBD1. CDR1 and CDR2 from the germline V gene are SGHDT and YYEEEE. V dropped 4 bases and J dropped 1; count of bases not matched to a gene: 5. The CDR3 is 15 amino acids. As DNA, the CDR3 is TGTGCCAGCAGCCCAGGGACAGGGGCTTCCTACGAGCAGTACTTC. Its protein product is CASSPGTGASYEQYF. Variable domain in full (rest from reference TRBV5-6 and TRBJ2-7): DAGVTQSPTHLIKTRGQQVTLRCSPKSGHDTVSWYQQALGQGPQFIFQYYEEEERQRGNFPDRFSGHQFPNYSSELNVNALLLGDSALYLCASSPGTGASYEQYFGPGTRLTVT.

As for this clone: The sample carries other DNA sequences with the same CDR3. The genes are TRBV5-1 and TRBJ2-7, with TRBD1 identical over 9 bases. CDR3 size: 16 residues. V was clipped by 4 bases and J by 4 bases; unmatched bases: 12. Looked up from germline, CDR1 is SGHRS and CDR2 is YFSETQ. The CDR3 coding sequence is TGCGCCAGCAGCGGGTCGCCCGGGACAGGGACTTACGAGCAGTACTTC. Translated, it gives CASSGSPGTGTYEQYF.

This clone was detected once. This chain uses TRBV18 with TRBJ2-7; TRBD2 matches at 9 bases. From germline, CDR1 is KGHSH and CDR2 LQKENI. The V and J ends lost 3 bases and 4 bases, in that order; junction bases with no gene match: 4. The CDR3 consists of 14 residues. In DNA, the CDR3 is TGTGCCAGCTCACCGACTAGCGGTGTTTACGAGCAGTACTTC. It specifies CASSPTSGVYEQYF.

The genes are TRBV10-3 and TRBJ1-6; 10 nucleotides match TRBD1. Looked up from germline, CDR1 is ENHRY and CDR2 is SYGVKD. V lost 10 bases to trimming and J lost 7 bases; unmatched junction nucleotides: 10. The CDR3 contains 15 residues. CDR3 coding DNA: TGTGCCACTAACCCTCGGACAGGGGGAAATTCACCCCTCCACTTT. This sequence encodes CATNPRTGGNSPLHF.

The chain recombines TRBV5-1 with TRBJ2-7; TRBD2 matches at 7 bases. CDR1 is SGHRS and CDR2 is YFSETQ in the germline V gene. The CDR3 sequence is 15 residues long. V trimming: 1 base; J trimming: 1 base; junction bases outside the gene matches: 5. CDR3 sequence reads: CASSLFAGDSYEQYF. CDR3 nucleotides: TGCGCCAGCAGCTTGTTTGCGGGAGATTCCTACGAGCAGTACTTC.

The J gene is TRBJ1-1, the V gene TRBV29-1, with 9 bases fitting TRBD1. Germline V CDR1 and CDR2: SQVTM, ANQGSEA. The CDR3 runs 13 residues. J gave up 4 bases and V 6 bases, and 6 bases lay outside the gene matches. DNA for the CDR3: TGCAGCGTCAGGACAGGGGTGAGCACTGAAGCTTTCTTT. Amino acids: CSVRTGVSTEAFF.

CDR3 in DNA: TGTGCCAGCAGTTCACAAAGGTGGGGCCATTATAGCAATCAGCCCCAGCATTTT. Protein product: CASSSQRWGHYSNQPQHF. The V call is TRBV28, the J call TRBJ1-5, with D maybe TRBD1 (5 bases). CDR3 length: 18 amino acids. Germline V gene data show CDR1 as MDHEN and CDR2 as SYDVKM. Between the trimmed V and J ends, which lost 4 bases and 0 bases, there was a span of 19 bases.

This chain joins TRBV10-2 and TRBJ2-1; D may be TRBD1 (6 bases). The CDR3 runs 15 residues. Germline lookup yields CDR1 WSHSY and CDR2 SAAADI. V lost 3 bases and J 3 bases, leaving 12 bases between the germline ends. CDR3 sequence reads: CASSESAGVYNEQFF. CDR3 nucleotide sequence: TGCGCCAGCAGTGAATCCGCAGGGGTCTACAATGAGCAGTTCTTC.

The gene calls are TRBV7-9 and TRBJ1-4; 7 nucleotides line up with TRBD1. With V trimmed by 4 bases and J by 3 bases, 8 bases remained unmatched. Germline loops: CDR1 SEHNR, CDR2 FQNEAQ (reference sequence). The CDR3 has 16 amino acids. CDR3 DNA sequence: TGTGCCAGCAGCTCACCCCACAGGGGACCTAATGAAAAACTGTTTTTT. It codes for CASSSPHRGPNEKLFF.

The chain combines TRBV11-3 with TRBJ2-1, with TRBD1 matching over 7 bases. V lost 6 bases and J lost 4; bases outside the gene matches: 6. Per germline, CDR1 SGHNT and CDR2 YENEEA. CDR3 length: 14 amino acids. CDR3 DNA sequence: TGTGCCAGCAGTGGACAGGTCCCTTACAATGAGCAGTTCTTC. Amino acid sequence: CASSGQVPYNEQFF.

The chain links TRBV19 to TRBJ1-3; 9 nucleotides line up with TRBD1. V lost 3 bases to trimming and J lost 3 bases; unmatched junction nucleotides: 3. The CDR3 loop spans 15 amino acids. Germline CDR1 LNHDA, CDR2 SQIVND (reference sequence). In nucleotides, the CDR3 is TGTGCCAGTAGTATCGGGACAGGGCTTGGAAACACCATATATTTT. Translating gives CASSIGTGLGNTIYF.

This clone was observed a single time. The chain links TRBV7-9 to TRBJ1-4, with 9 bases that match TRBD1. V shed 5 bases and J 6 bases; nucleotides not matched to a gene: 7. This CDR3 contains 15 residues. In germline, CDR1 is SEHNR, CDR2 FQNEAQ (reference sequence). The CDR3 loop is CASSLGDRADEKLFF. DNA of the CDR3: TGTGCCAGCAGCCTAGGGGACAGGGCAGATGAAAAACTGTTTTTT.